What follows are 28 T cell receptor beta chains derived from one specimen sequenced in a study of Graves' ophthalmopathy and Graves' hyperthyroidism. For repertoire sequencing, the TCR beta CDR3 regions were amplified from RNA transcripts. First-round RT-PCR employed HTBI primers, with a second-round multiplex PCR after it. TCRdb processed the multiplex PCR reads anew with MiXCR; each CDR3 protein has one entry. The data show about 390,000 distinct CDR3 sequences, 17% seen once. Sequenced input: peripheral blood. The receptor source for this set is an adult woman with stable Graves' hyperthyroidism.

The rearrangement links TRBV5-4 to TRBJ2-2; a weak D match, TRBD2 (5 bases). The V end lost 2 bases, the J end lost 4 bases, and 18 bases lay between the germline ends. Germline lookup yields CDR1 SGHNT and CDR2 YYREEE (reference sequence). The CDR3 loop spans 17 amino acids. CDR3 in amino acids: CASSFVGGRGGTGELFF. In nucleotides, the CDR3 is TGTGCCAGCAGCTTTGTGGGTGGGAGAGGCGGCACCGGGGAGCTGTTTTTT.

This clonotype was recorded many times. The chain employs TRBV7-2 and TRBJ1-5; weak D call: TRBD1 (6 bases). V lost 5 bases and J 0 bases, leaving 11 bases between the germline ends. Germline V gene data show CDR1 as SGHTA and CDR2 as FQGNSA. This CDR3 spans 15 amino acids. In DNA, the CDR3 is TGTGCCAGCAGCCAGGGGAGGGCTAGCAATCAGCCCCAGCATTTT. Its translation: CASSQGRASNQPQHF.

This clonotype showed up many times. The rearrangement links TRBV6-2 or TRBV6-3 to TRBJ2-7, with D perhaps TRBD1 (6 bases). Per the germline V gene, CDR1 is MNHEY and CDR2 is SVGEGT. This CDR3 contains 15 residues. Deletions cut 6 bases from V and 7 bases from J, with 22 bases between. Written as DNA, the CDR3 is TGTGCCAGCAGCCTACGGGACACAGGATCTCGTGAGCAGTACTTC. Translated, it gives CASSLRDTGSREQYF.

This clonotype was counted at least ten times. One end of the junction varies from germline; a read error may be responsible. V gene TRBV6-2 or TRBV6-3 combines with J gene TRBJ2-5, with D perhaps TRBD1 or TRBD2 (5 bases each). Per the germline V gene, CDR1 is MNHEY and CDR2 is SVGEGT. The CDR3 totals 15 residues. CDR3 sequence: CASTQSPGSQESQYF. CDR3 nucleotides: TGTGCCAGCACCCAGTCACCAGGGAGCCAAGAGTCCCAGTACTTC.

This clonotype was seen repeatedly, ten times or more. The chain recombines TRBV12-3 or TRBV12-4 with TRBJ2-5; D is uncertain. This CDR3 has 14 residues. Trimming cost V 3 bases and J 4 bases, with 12 bases left between them. The CDR3: CASSFEARTETQYF. CDR3 DNA sequence: TGTGCCAGCAGTTTTGAGGCCAGAACAGAGACCCAGTACTTC.

The chain uses TRBV7-2 and TRBJ2-5; no clear D. Trimming pared 1 base from V and 5 bases from J, leaving 11 bases between. This CDR3 comprises 14 residues. CDR1 is SGHTA and CDR2 is FQGNSA in the germline V gene. The DNA for the CDR3 is TGTGCCAGCAGCTTAGGTTTACACTCGGAGACCCAGTACTTC. Residues: CASSLGLHSETQYF. Combining the CDR3 with reference TRBV7-2 and TRBJ2-5 gives the whole variable domain GAGVSQSPSNKVTEKGKDVELRCDPISGHTALYWYRQSLGQGLEFLIYFQGNSAPDKSGLPSDRFSAERTGGSVSTLTIQRTQQEDSAVYLCASSLGLHSETQYFGPGTRLLVL.

This clonotype was seen repeatedly, ten times or more. V is TRBV15 and J is TRBJ2-5; D possibly corresponds to TRBD2 (6 bases). There are 14 residues in the CDR3. Trimming removed 0 bases from V and 7 bases from J, with 12 bases in between. Germline-derived CDR1 and CDR2 are LNHNV and YYDKDF (reference sequence). The chain's CDR3 is CATSRDPLGGTQYF. The CDR3 nucleotides read TGTGCCACCAGCAGAGATCCATTGGGAGGGACCCAGTACTTC. Looking up the rest from reference TRBV15 and TRBJ2-5 gives the full variable domain: DAMVIQNPRYQVTQFGKPVTLSCSQTLNHNVMYWYQQKSSQAPKLLFHYYDKDFNNEADTPDNFQSRRPNTSFCFLDIRSPGLGDTAMYLCATSRDPLGGTQYFGPGTRLLVL.

Many counts were recorded for this clonotype. J is TRBJ1-5 and V is TRBV4-2; no definite D call. The CDR3 spans 14 residues. Germline V gene lookup returns CDR1 LGHNA and CDR2 YNFKEQ. Between the trimmed V and J ends, which lost 0 bases and 3 bases, there was a span of 6 bases. The DNA for the CDR3 is TGTGCCAGCAGCCAAGATTACGACAATCAGCCCCAGCATTTT. Amino acids: CASSQDYDNQPQHF.

For the CDR3, the DNA is TGTGCCAGCAGTTTCCCTCGGGGGGGCTCAAACACCGGGGAGCTGTTTTTT. Its translation: CASSFPRGGSNTGELFF. This chain links TRBV28 with TRBJ2-2; TRBD2 agrees at 8 bases. The CDR3 totals 17 residues. The V gene's germline CDR1 is MDHEN and CDR2 SYDVKM. Trimming removed 3 bases from V and 2 bases from J; junction bases left unmatched: 8. Supplemented by reference TRBV28 and TRBJ2-2, the full variable domain reads DVKVTQSSRYLVKRTGEKVFLECVQDMDHENMFWYRQDPGLGLRLIYFSYDVKMKEKGDIPEGYSVSREKKERFSLILESASTNQTSMYLCASSFPRGGSNTGELFFGEGSRLTVL.

V is TRBV2 and J is TRBJ1-2; 7 bases align to TRBD1. The trim removed 3 bases at V and 5 bases at J, leaving 12 bases unmatched. From germline, CDR1 is SNHLY and CDR2 FYNNEI. This CDR3 spans 16 amino acids. This CDR3 reads CASSEDRPTRIYGYTF. The CDR3 DNA follows: TGTGCCAGCAGTGAGGACAGGCCCACCAGGATTTATGGCTACACCTTC.

The rearrangement joins TRBV6-2 or TRBV6-3 to TRBJ1-5, with D perhaps TRBD1 (5 bases). The germline V gene encodes CDR1 MNHEY and CDR2 SVGEGT. This CDR3 spans 14 amino acids. V gave up 4 bases and J gave up 1 base, with 8 bases separating them. The CDR3 region is CASSWGFSNQPQHF. The CDR3 nucleotides read TGTGCCAGCAGTTGGGGGTTCAGCAATCAGCCCCAGCATTTT.

This clonotype was counted at least ten times. The chain's CDR3 is CASSERVMNTEAFF. The CDR3 DNA reads as TGTGCCAGCAGTGAGAGGGTAATGAACACTGAAGCTTTCTTT. The chain joins TRBV2 to TRBJ1-1; no definite D call. The CDR3 contains 14 residues. CDR1 is SNHLY, CDR2 FYNNEI, per germline. With 3 bases removed from V and 0 bases from J, the gap between germline ends came to 8 bases.

This clonotype was seen a single time. V usage is TRBV6-2 or TRBV6-3 and J usage is TRBJ1-3, with a possible D match to TRBD1 (5 bases). This CDR3 contains 18 residues. In germline, CDR1 is MNHEY, CDR2 SVGEGT. V was cut by 7 bases and J by 0 bases, with 22 bases left in between. The CDR3 sequence is CASTLLPPQTVSGNTIYF. The CDR3 coding sequence is TGTGCCAGCACTTTACTCCCACCGCAGACAGTCTCTGGAAACACCATATATTTT.

The rearrangement links TRBV13 to TRBJ2-5; tentative D call: TRBD2 (7 bases). From germline, CDR1 is PRHDT and CDR2 FYEKMQ (reference sequence). Trimming left V 5 bases short and J 5 bases short, with 15 bases between. The CDR3 has 14 residues. Here the CDR3 reads CASSGGAGVETQYF. The CDR3 nucleotides are TGTGCCAGCAGCGGGGGGGCCGGTGTGGAGACCCAGTACTTC.

In its sample, this clonotype was seen many times. The CDR3 DNA follows: TGTGCCAGCAGCCTCGAGCGGGAGTCGTACTTC. Protein sequence: CASSLERESYF. The genes are TRBV12-3 or TRBV12-4 and TRBJ2-5; 8 nucleotides align to TRBD2. The CDR3 is made up of 11 amino acids. The junction had 7 bases not matched to a gene; V was cut back by 6 bases and J by 13 bases.

This clonotype has a count of ten or more. CDR3 loop: CSARDGPRKTQYF. For the CDR3, the DNA is TGCAGTGCTAGAGATGGGCCCCGTAAGACCCAGTACTTC. V is TRBV20-1 and J is TRBJ2-5; D is ambiguous. V was clipped by 0 bases and J by 6 bases, with 11 bases between them. This CDR3 contains 13 residues. Germline CDR1 is DFQATT and CDR2 is SNEGSKA (reference sequence).

J is TRBJ1-2 and V is TRBV6-2 or TRBV6-3; maybe TRBD1 (5 bases). Trimming removed 2 bases from V and 13 bases from J, with 17 bases in between. Per the germline V gene, CDR1 is MNHEY and CDR2 is SVGEGT. The CDR3 consists of 13 residues. CDR3 residues: CASSYRDASLRTF. The CDR3 DNA reads as TGTGCCAGCAGTTACAGGGACGCAAGCCTTCGCACCTTC.

This clonotype appeared many times. A junction boundary mismatches the germline segment, possibly from a read error. The V call is TRBV2, the J call TRBJ2-7, with TRBD1 identical over 10 bases. Germline V CDR1 and CDR2: SNHLY, FYNNEI. This CDR3 is 13 amino acids long. CDR3: CASSDDQGTGESF. As DNA, the CDR3 is TGTGCCAGCAGTGATGATCAAGGGACAGGGGAATCCTTC.

This clonotype has ten or more counts. V and J are TRBV5-1 and TRBJ2-7, with no clear D. The CDR3 is 18 residues long. V was cut by 3 bases and J by 0 bases, with 22 bases left in between. CDR1 is SGHRS and CDR2 is YFSETQ in the germline V gene. The CDR3 reads CASSSQPLDHLYSYEQYF. CDR3 DNA sequence: TGCGCCAGCAGCTCCCAGCCTCTGGACCATCTTTACTCCTACGAGCAGTACTTC. Using reference TRBV5-1 and TRBJ2-7 for the parts outside the CDR3, the full variable domain is KAGVTQTPRYLIKTRGQQVTLSCSPISGHRSVSWYQQTPGQGLQFLFEYFSETQRNKGNFPGRFSGRQFSNSRSEMNVSTLELGDSALYLCASSSQPLDHLYSYEQYFGPGTRLTVT.

The rearrangement links TRBV6-4 to TRBJ2-5, with TRBD2 matching over 9 bases. V shed 4 bases and J 4 bases; nucleotides not matched to a gene: 7. This CDR3 region has 15 residues. Looked up from germline, CDR1 is MRHNA and CDR2 is SNTAGT. CDR3 region: CASSGVAGAGETQYF. The DNA for the CDR3 is TGTGCCAGCAGTGGCGTAGCGGGGGCAGGAGAGACCCAGTACTTC.

The rearrangement joins TRBV12-3 or TRBV12-4 to TRBJ1-6; D ambiguous. Trimming left V 5 bases short and J 7 bases short, with 15 bases between. This CDR3 has 15 residues. The CDR3 coding sequence is TGTGCCAGCAGTCGGACCCTGGGCATCAATTCACCCCTCCACTTT. Protein sequence: CASSRTLGINSPLHF.

This clonotype was picked up many times. This chain joins TRBV11-2 and TRBJ1-1; no firm D call. Per germline, CDR1 SGHAT and CDR2 FQNNGV. This CDR3 has 12 amino acids. Deletions cut 3 bases from V and 5 bases from J, with 7 bases between. The DNA of the CDR3 is TGTGCCAGCAGCTTTAGGTTGACTGAAGCTTTCTTT. Translating it yields CASSFRLTEAFF.

This clonotype was recorded at least ten times. The V gene is TRBV7-2, the J gene TRBJ2-7, with D possibly being TRBD1 or TRBD2 (5 bases each). Trimming stripped 3 bases from V and 2 bases from J, with 11 bases between. This CDR3 is 14 amino acids long. Germline V gene sequence: CDR1 SGHTA, CDR2 FQGNSA. This CDR3 is CASSFSWGTYEQYF. The CDR3 region has the DNA TGTGCCAGCAGCTTTAGCTGGGGGACCTACGAGCAGTACTTC.

The chain carries TRBV6-1 and TRBJ2-6; D possibly uses TRBD1 or TRBD2 (6 bases each). Germline V gene sequence: CDR1 MNHNS, CDR2 SASEGT. There are 17 residues in the CDR3. Between the trimmed V and J ends, which lost 1 base and 3 bases, there was a span of 13 bases. CDR3 residues: CASSEVGGHGGANVLTF. For the CDR3, the DNA is TGTGCCAGCAGTGAAGTGGGGGGACACGGTGGGGCCAACGTCCTGACTTTC.

This clonotype has more than one count but fewer than ten. The V and J genes are TRBV11-2 and TRBJ2-3; 8 positions match TRBD2. The CDR3 is 17 residues long. In germline, CDR1 is SGHAT, CDR2 FQNNGV. J gave up 5 bases and V 4 bases, and 14 bases lay outside the gene matches. Here the CDR3 DNA reads TGTGCCAGCAGCTCCTTCAGGGGAGCGGGAGCTGGAGATACGCAGTATTTT. This translates into CASSSFRGAGAGDTQYF.

This clonotype was seen many times. The rearrangement joins TRBV11-2 to TRBJ1-6; 8 bases are a match to TRBD1. Unmatched junction bases numbered 20, after V lost 4 bases and J lost 6 bases. CDR3 length: 20 residues. CDR1 and CDR2 (germline): SGHAT, FQNNGV. This CDR3 is CASSSVRPGTGLRGNSPLHF. The CDR3 DNA is TGTGCCAGCAGCTCAGTTCGTCCCGGGACAGGTCTGAGGGGTAATTCACCCCTCCACTTT.

This clonotype was observed many times. The chain uses TRBV7-9 and TRBJ2-7; D may be TRBD1 (6 bases). The CDR3 runs to 16 residues. Trimming shortened V by 5 bases and J by 2 bases, and 19 bases separated the two germline ends. Looked up from germline, CDR1 is SEHNR and CDR2 is FQNEAQ (reference sequence). This CDR3 is CASSTSGRQDPYEQYF. CDR3 DNA: TGTGCCAGCAGCACGAGTGGCCGACAGGATCCCTACGAGCAGTACTTC.

This clonotype appeared a single time. V gene TRBV12-3 or TRBV12-4 combines with J gene TRBJ2-7, with 12 positions matching TRBD2. This CDR3 spans 13 amino acids. V trimming: 7 bases; J trimming: 7 bases; junction bases outside the gene matches: 5. This CDR3 is CASKTSGREEQYF. The CDR3 region has the DNA TGTGCCAGCAAGACTAGCGGGAGAGAAGAGCAGTACTTC.